This T cell receptor (beta chain) was profiled in a study of T cells expressing NK-cell markers. UMIs were included in TCR beta cDNA generated by 5'RACE template switching. Using the 5' RACE reads, TCRdb records one entry per CDR3 protein without DNA. The sample spans approximately 460,000 distinct CDR3 sequences; the ten largest clones claim 6% to 8%. Sequenced material: blood T cells: a sorted CD56 or NKG2C T cell subset, CD4+ or CD8+ T cells, or bulk PBMC T cells (not recorded which). The sequence derives from a woman aged 18 to 75 in good health.

This chain's CDR3 is CASSPRVMNTEAFF. J is TRBJ1-1 and V is TRBV7-9; without DNA, the TCRdb call of TRBD1 cannot be checked. Germline V CDR1 and CDR2: SEHNR, FQNEAQ (reference sequence). CDR3 size: 14 residues.